This TCR beta chain was recorded in a study of blood T cells in healthy people across ages. CDR3 length: 14 amino acids. The germline CDR1 and CDR2 sequences are MNHEY and SMNVEV (reference sequence). A J-beta primer mix and a sample-barcoded 5' primer were used in a second PCR of about 6 to 12 cycles. CDR3-containing paired-end reads numbered at least 3 million in each sample. TCRdb passed the 5' RACE reads through MiXCR, listing each CDR3 protein once. The sample includes some 1.6 million distinct CDR3 sequences, roughly 32% of them seen just once. The rearrangement links TRBV27 to TRBJ2-4, with 13 bases aligning to TRBD2. The J call may be incorrect, as the DNA end agrees better with TRBJ2-7. The sequencing input was blood. The clonotype originates from a woman in her twenties or thirties in good health. CDR3 residues: CASTGLAGVTEQYF. DNA of the CDR3: TGTGCCAGCACCGGACTAGCGGGAGTAACCGAGCAGTACTTC.